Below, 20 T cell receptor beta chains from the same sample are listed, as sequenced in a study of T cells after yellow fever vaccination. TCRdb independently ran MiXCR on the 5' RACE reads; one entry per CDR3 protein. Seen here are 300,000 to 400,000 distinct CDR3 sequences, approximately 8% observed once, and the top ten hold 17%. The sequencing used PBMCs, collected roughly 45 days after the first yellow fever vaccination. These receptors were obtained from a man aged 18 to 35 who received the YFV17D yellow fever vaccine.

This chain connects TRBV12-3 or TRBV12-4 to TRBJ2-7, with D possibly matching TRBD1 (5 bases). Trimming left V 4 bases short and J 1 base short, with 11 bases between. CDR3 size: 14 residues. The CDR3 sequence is CASSSAGLSYEQYF. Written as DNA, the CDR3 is TGTGCCAGCAGTTCCGCAGGGTTATCCTACGAGCAGTACTTC.

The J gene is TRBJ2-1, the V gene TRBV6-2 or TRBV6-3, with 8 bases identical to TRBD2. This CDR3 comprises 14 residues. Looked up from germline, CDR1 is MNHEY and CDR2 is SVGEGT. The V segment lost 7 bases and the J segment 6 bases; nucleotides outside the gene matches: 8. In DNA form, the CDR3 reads TGTGCCAGCACCCCCGGACTAGCCCCCAATGAGCAGTTCTTC. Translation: CASTPGLAPNEQFF.

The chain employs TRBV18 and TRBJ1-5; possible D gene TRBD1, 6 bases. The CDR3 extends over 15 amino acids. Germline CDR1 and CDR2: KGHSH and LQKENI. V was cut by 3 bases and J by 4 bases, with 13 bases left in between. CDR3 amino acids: CASSPSVQGNQPQHF. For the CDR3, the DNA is TGTGCCAGCTCACCCTCGGTCCAGGGGAATCAGCCCCAGCATTTT.

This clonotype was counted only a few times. The chain's CDR3 is CASRSPGTVNDEQYF. CDR3 nucleotides: TGCGCCAGCAGAAGTCCCGGGACAGTAAACGACGAGCAGTACTTC. The chain carries TRBV5-1 and TRBJ2-7, with TRBD1 matching over 7 bases. CDR1 and CDR2 from the germline V gene are SGHRS and YFSETQ. The CDR3 is made up of 15 amino acids. V was clipped by 5 bases and J by 5 bases; unmatched bases: 13.

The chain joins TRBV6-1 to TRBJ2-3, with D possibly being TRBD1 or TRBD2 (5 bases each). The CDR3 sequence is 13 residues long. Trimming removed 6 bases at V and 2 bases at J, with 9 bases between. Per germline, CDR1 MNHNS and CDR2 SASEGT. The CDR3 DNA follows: TGTGCCAGCAGCCGGGACCACACAGATACGCAGTATTTT. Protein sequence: CASSRDHTDTQYF.

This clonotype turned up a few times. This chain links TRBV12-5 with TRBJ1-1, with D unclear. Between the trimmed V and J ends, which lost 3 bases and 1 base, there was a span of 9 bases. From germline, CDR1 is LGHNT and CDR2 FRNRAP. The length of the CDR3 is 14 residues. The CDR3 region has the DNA TGTGCTAGTGGTTTTCAGGTCCCGAACACTGAAGCTTTCTTT. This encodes CASGFQVPNTEAFF.

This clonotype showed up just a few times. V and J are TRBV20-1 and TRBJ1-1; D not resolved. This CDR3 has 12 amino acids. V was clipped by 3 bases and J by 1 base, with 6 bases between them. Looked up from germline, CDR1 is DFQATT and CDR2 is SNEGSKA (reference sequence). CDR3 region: CSASPKNTEAFF. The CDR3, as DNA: TGCAGTGCTAGTCCCAAGAACACTGAAGCTTTCTTT.

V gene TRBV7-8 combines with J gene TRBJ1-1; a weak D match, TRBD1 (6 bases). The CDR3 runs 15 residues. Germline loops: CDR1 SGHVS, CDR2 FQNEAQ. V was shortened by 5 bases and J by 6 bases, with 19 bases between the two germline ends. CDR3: CASSPNTGQGPEAFF. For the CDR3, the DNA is TGTGCCAGCAGCCCTAATACGGGACAAGGACCTGAAGCTTTCTTT.

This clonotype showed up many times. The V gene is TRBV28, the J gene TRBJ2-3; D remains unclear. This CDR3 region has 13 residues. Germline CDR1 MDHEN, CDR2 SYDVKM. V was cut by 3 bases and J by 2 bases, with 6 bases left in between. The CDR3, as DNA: TGTGCCAGCAGTTTGGCAAACACAGATACGCAGTATTTT. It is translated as CASSLANTDTQYF. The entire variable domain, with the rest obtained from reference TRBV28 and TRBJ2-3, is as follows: DVKVTQSSRYLVKRTGEKVFLECVQDMDHENMFWYRQDPGLGLRLIYFSYDVKMKEKGDIPEGYSVSREKKERFSLILESASTNQTSMYLCASSLANTDTQYFGPGTRLTVL.

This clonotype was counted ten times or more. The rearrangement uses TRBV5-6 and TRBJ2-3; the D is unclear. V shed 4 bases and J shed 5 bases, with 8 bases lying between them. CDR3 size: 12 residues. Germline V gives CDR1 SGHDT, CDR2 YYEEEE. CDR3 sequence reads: CASSPKQDTQYF. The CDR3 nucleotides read TGTGCCAGCAGCCCCAAGCAAGATACGCAGTATTTT.

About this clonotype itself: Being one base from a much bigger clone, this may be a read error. CDR3 coding DNA: TGTGCCACCAAAGGGGGCCCTTATAGCAATCAGCCCCTGCATTTT. Its translation: CATKGGPYSNQPLHF. The chain is built from TRBV15 and TRBJ1-5; 7 positions match TRBD1. CDR1 and CDR2 from the germline V gene are LNHNV and YYDKDF (reference sequence). CDR3 length: 15 residues.

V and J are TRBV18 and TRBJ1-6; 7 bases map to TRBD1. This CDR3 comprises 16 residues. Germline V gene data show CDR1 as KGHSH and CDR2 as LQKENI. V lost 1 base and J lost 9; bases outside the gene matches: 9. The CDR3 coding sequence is TGTGCCAGCTCACCACGATCCGAGGGGGCAATTTCACCCCTCCACTTT. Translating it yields CASSPRSEGAISPLHF.

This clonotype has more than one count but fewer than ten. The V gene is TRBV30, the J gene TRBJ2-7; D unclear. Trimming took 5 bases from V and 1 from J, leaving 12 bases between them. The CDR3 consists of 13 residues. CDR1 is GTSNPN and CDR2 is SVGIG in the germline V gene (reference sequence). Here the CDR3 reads CAWAMAISYEQYF. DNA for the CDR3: TGTGCCTGGGCCATGGCAATTTCCTACGAGCAGTACTTC.

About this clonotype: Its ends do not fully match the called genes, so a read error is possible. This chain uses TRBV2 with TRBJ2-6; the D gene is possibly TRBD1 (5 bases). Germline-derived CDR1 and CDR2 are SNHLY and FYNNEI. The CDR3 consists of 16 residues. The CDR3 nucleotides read TGTGCCAGCAGTGAAGGCGGTGTATCTGGGGCCAACGTCATGACTTTC. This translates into CASSEGGVSGANVMTF.

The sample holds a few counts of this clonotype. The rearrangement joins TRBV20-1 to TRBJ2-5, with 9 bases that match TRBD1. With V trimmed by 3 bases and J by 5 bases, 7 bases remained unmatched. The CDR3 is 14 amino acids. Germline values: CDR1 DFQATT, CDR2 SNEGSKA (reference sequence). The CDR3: CSARALDRGETQYF. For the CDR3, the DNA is TGCAGTGCTAGGGCCCTGGACAGGGGCGAGACCCAGTACTTC.

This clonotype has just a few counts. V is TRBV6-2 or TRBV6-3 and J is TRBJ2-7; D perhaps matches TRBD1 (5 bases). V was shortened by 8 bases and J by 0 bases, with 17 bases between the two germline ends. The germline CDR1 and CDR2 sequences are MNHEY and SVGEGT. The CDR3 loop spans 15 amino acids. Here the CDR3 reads CASRWGILSSYEQYF. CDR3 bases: TGTGCCAGCCGATGGGGCATCCTCAGCTCCTACGAGCAGTACTTC.

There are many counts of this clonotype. The CDR3 sequence: CASSNSGASDTQYF. Here the CDR3 DNA reads TGCGCCAGCAGTAATAGCGGGGCCTCAGATACGCAGTATTTT. The rearrangement links TRBV5-1 to TRBJ2-3; 8 bases map to TRBD2. The V segment lost 5 bases and the J segment 4 bases; nucleotides outside the gene matches: 6. Germline-derived CDR1 and CDR2 are SGHRS and YFSETQ. The CDR3 covers 14 residues.

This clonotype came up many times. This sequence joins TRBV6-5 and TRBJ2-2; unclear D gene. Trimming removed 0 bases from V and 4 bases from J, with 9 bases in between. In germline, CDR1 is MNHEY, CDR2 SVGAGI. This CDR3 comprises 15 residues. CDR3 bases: TGTGCCAGCAGTTACTCCCCCACCGTCACCGGGGAGCTGTTTTTT. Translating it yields CASSYSPTVTGELFF.

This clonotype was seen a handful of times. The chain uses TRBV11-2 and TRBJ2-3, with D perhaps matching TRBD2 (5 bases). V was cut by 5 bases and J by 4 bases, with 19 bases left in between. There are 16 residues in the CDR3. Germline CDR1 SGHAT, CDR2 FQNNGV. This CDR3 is CASSPSALAASDTQYF. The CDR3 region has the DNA TGTGCCAGCAGCCCGTCGGCCCTAGCTGCCTCAGATACGCAGTATTTT.

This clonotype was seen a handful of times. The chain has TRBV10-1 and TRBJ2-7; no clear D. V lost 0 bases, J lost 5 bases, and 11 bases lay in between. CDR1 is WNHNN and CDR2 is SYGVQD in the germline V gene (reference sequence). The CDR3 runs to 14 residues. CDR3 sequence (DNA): TGCGCCAGCAGTGAGTCGTCACCCCGGGACGAGCAGTACTTC. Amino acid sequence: CASSESSPRDEQYF.